Described below is a single T cell receptor (beta chain) sequence and its context. No antigen is known for it. This CDR3 is built from 15 residues. The V and J ends lost 6 bases and 1 base, in that order; junction bases with no gene match: 5. CDR1 and CDR2 from the germline V gene are MNHEY and SVGAGI. The PCR had 60 Vbeta and 13 Jbeta primers. Sequencing was performed with immunoSEQ multiplex PCR; in TCRdb, only in-frame clones are kept and a portion is missing. The specimen's table records about 100,000 clones. The sample originates from a study of cytomegalovirus exposure and HLA in healthy donors. Study at large: Earlier sequencing of about 179 million T cells yielded approximately 100 million unique TCR beta sequences. Study-level findings and limits: TCR association rates varied by HLA locus in a later analysis, with DRB1 highest and HLA-C lowest.

Input material: PBMCs. This receptor was identified in a man aged 50-59 years in good health and CMV-seronegative. The chain is built from TRBV6-5 and TRBJ2-1; 8 nucleotides line up with TRBD1. The CDR3 region is CASSQDRVSYNEQFF. The DNA of the CDR3 is TGTGCCAGCAGCCAGGACAGGGTGTCCTACAATGAGCAGTTCTTC.